A single T cell receptor beta chain is shown here with its context. TCRdb called the RT-PCR reads again in MiXCR, with one record for every CDR3 protein. The sample yields 550,000 to 750,000 distinct CDR3 sequences, approximately 15% seen once. The CDR3 spans 13 residues. Trimming pared 10 bases from V and 2 bases from J, leaving 14 bases between. Germline V CDR1 and CDR2: WSHSY, SAAADI. The sample comprised memory CD4+ T cells from blood. This TCR came from a female donor in good health, serving as a healthy control. The V and J genes are TRBV10-2 and TRBJ1-1; D is unclear. The CDR3 DNA is TGCGCCACTTCTATAGGTGTTAACACTGAAGCTTTCTTT. Translated, it gives CATSIGVNTEAFF.